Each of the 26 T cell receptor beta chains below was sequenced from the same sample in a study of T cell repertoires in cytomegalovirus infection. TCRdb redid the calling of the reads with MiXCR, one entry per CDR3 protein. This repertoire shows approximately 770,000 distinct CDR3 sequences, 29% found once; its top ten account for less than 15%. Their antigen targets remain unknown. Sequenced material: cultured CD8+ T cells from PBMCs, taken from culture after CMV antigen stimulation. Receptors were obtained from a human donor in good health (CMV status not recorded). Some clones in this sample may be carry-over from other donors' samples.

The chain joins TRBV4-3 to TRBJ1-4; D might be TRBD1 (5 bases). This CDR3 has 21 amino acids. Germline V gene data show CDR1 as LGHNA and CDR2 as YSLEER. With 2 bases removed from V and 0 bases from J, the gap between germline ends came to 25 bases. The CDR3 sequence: CASSQLGPGTGLLPTNEKLFF. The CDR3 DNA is TGCGCCAGCAGCCAACTCGGTCCGGGAACAGGTCTTCTTCCAACTAATGAAAAACTGTTTTTT.

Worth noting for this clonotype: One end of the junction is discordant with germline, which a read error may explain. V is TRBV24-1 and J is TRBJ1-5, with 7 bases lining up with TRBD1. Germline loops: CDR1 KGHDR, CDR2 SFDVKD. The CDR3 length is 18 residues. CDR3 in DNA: TGTGCCAGCAGTCCCTCGACAGGGCCTACCTGGGGCAATCAGCCCCAGCATTTT. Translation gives CASSPSTGPTWGNQPQHF.

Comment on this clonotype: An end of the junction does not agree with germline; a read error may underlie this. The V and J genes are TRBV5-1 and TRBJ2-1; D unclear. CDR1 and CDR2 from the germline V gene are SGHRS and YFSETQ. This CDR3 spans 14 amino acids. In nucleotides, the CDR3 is TGCGCCAGCAGCTTGGACGGCTCCAACAATGAGCAGTTCTTC. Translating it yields CASSLDGSNNEQFF.

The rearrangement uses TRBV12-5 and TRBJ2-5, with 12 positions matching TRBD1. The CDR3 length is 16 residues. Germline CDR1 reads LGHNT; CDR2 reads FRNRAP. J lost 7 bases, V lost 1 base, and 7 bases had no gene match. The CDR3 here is CASGLGGTGGMATQYF. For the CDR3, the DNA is TGTGCTAGTGGTTTGGGCGGGACAGGGGGCATGGCGACCCAGTACTTC.

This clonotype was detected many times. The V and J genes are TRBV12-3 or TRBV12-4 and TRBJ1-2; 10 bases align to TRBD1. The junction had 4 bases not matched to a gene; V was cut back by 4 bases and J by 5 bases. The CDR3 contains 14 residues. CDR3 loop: CASSSGTGDYGYTF. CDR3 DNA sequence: TGTGCCAGCAGTTCCGGGACAGGGGATTATGGCTACACCTTC.

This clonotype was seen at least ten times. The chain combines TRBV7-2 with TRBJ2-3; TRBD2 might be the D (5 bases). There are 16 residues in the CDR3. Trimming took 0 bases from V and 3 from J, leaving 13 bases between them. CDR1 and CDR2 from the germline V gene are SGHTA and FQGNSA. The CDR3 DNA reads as TGTGCCAGCAGCTTAGCGGACTTCACCTTTACAGATACGCAGTATTTT. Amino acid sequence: CASSLADFTFTDTQYF.

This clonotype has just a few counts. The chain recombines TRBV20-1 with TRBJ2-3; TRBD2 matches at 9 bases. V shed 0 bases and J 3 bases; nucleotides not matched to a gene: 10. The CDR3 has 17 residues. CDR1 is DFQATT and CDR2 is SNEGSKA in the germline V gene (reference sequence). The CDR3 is CSARELTGLARTDTQYF. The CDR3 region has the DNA TGCAGTGCTAGAGAGTTGACCGGACTAGCGAGGACAGATACGCAGTATTTT.

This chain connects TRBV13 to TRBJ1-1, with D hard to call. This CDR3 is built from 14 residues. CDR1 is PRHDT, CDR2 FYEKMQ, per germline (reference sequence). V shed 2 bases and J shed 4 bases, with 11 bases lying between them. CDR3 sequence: CASSLLGSSTEAFF. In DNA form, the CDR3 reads TGTGCCAGCAGCTTATTAGGGTCGTCCACTGAAGCTTTCTTT. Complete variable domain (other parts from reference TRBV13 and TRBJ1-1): AAGVIQSPRHLIKEKRETATLKCYPIPRHDTVYWYQQGPGQDPQFLISFYEKMQSDKGSIPDRFSAQQFSDYHSELNMSSLELGDSALYFCASSLLGSSTEAFFGQGTRLTVV.

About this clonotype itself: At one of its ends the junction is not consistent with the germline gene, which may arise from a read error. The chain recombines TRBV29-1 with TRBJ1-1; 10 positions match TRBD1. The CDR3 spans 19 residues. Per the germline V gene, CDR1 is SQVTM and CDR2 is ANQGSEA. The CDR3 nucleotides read TGTAGCGTTGAAGATTTGTGGGGGTTCGACAGGGGGCAAACCCATGGAGCTTTCTTT. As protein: CSVEDLWGFDRGQTHGAFF.

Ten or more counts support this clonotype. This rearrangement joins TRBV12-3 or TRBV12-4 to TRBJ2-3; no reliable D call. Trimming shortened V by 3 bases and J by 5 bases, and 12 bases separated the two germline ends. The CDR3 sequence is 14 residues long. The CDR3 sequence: CASSFGGQRDTQYF. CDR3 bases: TGTGCCAGCAGTTTTGGTGGGCAAAGAGATACGCAGTATTTT.

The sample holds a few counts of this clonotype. The CDR3 DNA reads as TGCGCCAGCAGCCAAGATTTCGGGGCGACCTACAATGAGCAGTTCTTC. Protein: CASSQDFGATYNEQFF. The chain employs TRBV4-1 and TRBJ2-1; the D gene could be TRBD1 or TRBD2 (5 bases each). Trimming cost V 0 bases and J 2 bases, with 11 bases left between them. Germline-derived CDR1 and CDR2 are MGHRA and YSYEKL. This CDR3 spans 16 amino acids.

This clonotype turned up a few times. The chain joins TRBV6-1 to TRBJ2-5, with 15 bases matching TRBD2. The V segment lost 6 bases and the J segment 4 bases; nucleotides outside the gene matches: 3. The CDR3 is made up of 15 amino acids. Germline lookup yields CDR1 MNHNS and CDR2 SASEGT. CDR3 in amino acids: CASSKGLAGGETQYF. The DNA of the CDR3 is TGTGCCAGCAGCAAGGGACTAGCGGGAGGAGAGACCCAGTACTTC.

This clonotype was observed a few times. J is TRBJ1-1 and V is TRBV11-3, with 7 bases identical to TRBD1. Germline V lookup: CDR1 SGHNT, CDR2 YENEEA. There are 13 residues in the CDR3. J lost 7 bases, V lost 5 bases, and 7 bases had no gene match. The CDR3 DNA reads TGTGCCAGCAGCCCCCGACAGGGTGATGAAGCTTTCTTT. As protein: CASSPRQGDEAFF. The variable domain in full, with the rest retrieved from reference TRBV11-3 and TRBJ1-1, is EAGVVQSPRYKIIEKKQPVAFWCNPISGHNTLYWYLQNLGQGPELLIRYENEEAVDDSQLPKDRFSAERLKGVDSTLKIQPAELGDSAVYLCASSPRQGDEAFFGQGTRLTVV.

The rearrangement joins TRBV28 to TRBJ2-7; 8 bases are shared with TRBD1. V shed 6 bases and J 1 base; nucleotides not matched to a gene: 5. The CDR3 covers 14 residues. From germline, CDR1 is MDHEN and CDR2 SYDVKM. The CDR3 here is CASSDQGASYEQYV. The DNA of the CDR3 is TGTGCCAGCAGCGACCAGGGGGCGTCCTACGAGCAGTACGTC.

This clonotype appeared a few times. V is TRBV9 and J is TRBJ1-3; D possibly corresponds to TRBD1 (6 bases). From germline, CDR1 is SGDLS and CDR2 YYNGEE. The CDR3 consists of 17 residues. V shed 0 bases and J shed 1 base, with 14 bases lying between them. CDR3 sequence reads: CASSVAKGGLSGNTIYF. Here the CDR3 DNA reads TGTGCCAGCAGCGTAGCTAAGGGGGGGCTTTCTGGAAACACCATATATTTT.

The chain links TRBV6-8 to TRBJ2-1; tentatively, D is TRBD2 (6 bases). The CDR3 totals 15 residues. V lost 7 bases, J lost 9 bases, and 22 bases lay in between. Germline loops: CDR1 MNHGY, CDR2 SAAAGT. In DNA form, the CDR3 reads TGTGCCAGCACCCCTGAGTGGAGGGTAGACGTTGAGCAGTTCTTC. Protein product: CASTPEWRVDVEQFF.

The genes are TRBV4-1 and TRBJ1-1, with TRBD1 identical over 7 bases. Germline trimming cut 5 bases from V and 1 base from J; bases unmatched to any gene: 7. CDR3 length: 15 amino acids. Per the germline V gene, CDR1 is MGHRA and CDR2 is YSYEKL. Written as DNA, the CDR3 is TGCGCCAGCAGCTTTAACAGGGGAAGGAACACTGAAGCTTTCTTT. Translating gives CASSFNRGRNTEAFF.

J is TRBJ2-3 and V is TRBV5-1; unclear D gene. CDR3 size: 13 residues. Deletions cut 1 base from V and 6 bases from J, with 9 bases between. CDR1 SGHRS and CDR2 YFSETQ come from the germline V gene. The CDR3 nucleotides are TGCGCCAGCAGCTTGCCGGACGCGGATACGCAGTATTTT. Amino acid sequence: CASSLPDADTQYF.

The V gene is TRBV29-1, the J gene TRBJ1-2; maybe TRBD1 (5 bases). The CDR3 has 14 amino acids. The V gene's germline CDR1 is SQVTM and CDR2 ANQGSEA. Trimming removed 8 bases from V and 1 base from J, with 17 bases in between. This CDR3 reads CSRAELGGNYGYTF. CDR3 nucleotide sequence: TGCAGCCGCGCTGAGCTCGGGGGTAACTATGGCTACACCTTC.

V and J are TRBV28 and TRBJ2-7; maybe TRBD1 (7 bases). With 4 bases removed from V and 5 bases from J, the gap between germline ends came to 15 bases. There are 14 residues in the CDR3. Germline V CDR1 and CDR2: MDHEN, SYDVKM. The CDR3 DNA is TGTGCCAGCAGTTCCCGGACAGGAGGGGACGAGCAGTACGTC. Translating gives CASSSRTGGDEQYV.

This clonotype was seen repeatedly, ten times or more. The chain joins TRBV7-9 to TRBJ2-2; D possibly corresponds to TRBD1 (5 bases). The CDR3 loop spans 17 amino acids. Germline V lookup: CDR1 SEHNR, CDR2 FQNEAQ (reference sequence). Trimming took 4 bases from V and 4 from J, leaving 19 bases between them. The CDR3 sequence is CASSSNFLGVGTGELFF. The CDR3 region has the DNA TGTGCCAGCAGCTCCAACTTCCTAGGGGTAGGCACCGGGGAGCTGTTTTTT.

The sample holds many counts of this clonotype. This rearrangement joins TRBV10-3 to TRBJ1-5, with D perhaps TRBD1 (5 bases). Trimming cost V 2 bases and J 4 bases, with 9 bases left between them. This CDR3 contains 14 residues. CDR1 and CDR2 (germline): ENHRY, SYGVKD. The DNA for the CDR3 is TGTGCCATCAGTGAGCCAGGGAGTAATCAGCCCCAGCATTTT. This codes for CAISEPGSNQPQHF.

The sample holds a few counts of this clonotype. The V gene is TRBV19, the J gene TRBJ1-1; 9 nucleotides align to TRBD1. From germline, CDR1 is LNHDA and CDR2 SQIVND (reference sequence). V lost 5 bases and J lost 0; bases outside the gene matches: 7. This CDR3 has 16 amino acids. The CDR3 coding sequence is TGTGCCAGTAGTCTGGACAGGGGCCACATGAACACTGAAGCTTTCTTT. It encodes CASSLDRGHMNTEAFF.

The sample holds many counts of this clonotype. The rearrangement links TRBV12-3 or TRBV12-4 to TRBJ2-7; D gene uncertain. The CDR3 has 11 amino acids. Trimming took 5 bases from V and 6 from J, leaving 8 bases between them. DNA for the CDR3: TGTGCCAGCAGTCCCTCGGCCGAGCAGTACTTC. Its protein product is CASSPSAEQYF.

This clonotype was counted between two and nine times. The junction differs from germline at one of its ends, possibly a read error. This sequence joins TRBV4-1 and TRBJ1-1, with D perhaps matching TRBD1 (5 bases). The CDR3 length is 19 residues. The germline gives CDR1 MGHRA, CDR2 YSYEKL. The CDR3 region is CASSQAGIRDGKDNTEAFF. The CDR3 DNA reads TGCGCCAGCAGTCAAGCAGGGATCAGAGATGGTAAGGACAACACTGAAGCTTTCTTT.

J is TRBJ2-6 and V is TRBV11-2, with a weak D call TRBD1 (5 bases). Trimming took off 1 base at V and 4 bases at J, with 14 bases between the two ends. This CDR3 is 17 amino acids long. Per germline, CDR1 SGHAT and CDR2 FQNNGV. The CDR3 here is CASSLGSWGYGANVLTF. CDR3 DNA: TGTGCCAGCAGCTTAGGTTCTTGGGGCTACGGGGCCAACGTCCTGACTTTC.